The TCR beta chain described here comes from a study of blood T cell repertoires in COVID-19. Study at large: Samples of COVID-19 (acute and convalescent) were obtained from the United States, Italy and Spain. From T cells, B-cell-depleted T cells, or PBMCs came the material, which was cDNA or gDNA.

This CDR3 spans 13 amino acids. Trimming cost V 4 bases and J 3 bases, with 7 bases left between them. CDR1 and CDR2 from the germline V gene are KGHDR and SFDVKD. Original analysis: Reference gene primer amplification gave estimated nucleated cell counts. Assay used: immunoSEQ multiplex PCR; TCRdb lists only in-frame clones, some missing. V and J calls and clone size are copied from that table; D and trimming were computed from the DNA. The sample has some 100,000 clones; more than 70% are singletons. V and J are TRBV24-1 and TRBJ2-3; D is uncertain. This receptor was obtained from a woman older than 75 with active COVID-19. Sequencing input: peripheral blood. The CDR3 coding sequence is TGTGCCACCAGTGAGCCAGTAACAGATACGCAGTATTTT. This translates into CATSEPVTDTQYF.